This TCR beta chain stems from a study of shared clonotypes between healthy human individuals. General observations from the study: Memory subsets generally showed smaller estimated richness than naive subsets did.

About this clone: Its antigen is as yet unknown.

Germline CDR1 SEHNR, CDR2 FQNEAQ (reference sequence). V lost 5 bases to trimming and J lost 4 bases; unmatched junction nucleotides: 2. The CDR3 has 14 amino acids. Some clones are missing from TCRdb's copy, which holds only in-frame ones; the method was immunoSEQ multiplex PCR. Here the sample spans more than 1.2 million clones, approximately 98.5% being singletons. The sequenced sample consisted of naive CD4+ T cells sorted from blood. Subset defined: CD45RA+ positively selected. The receptor's source is a man younger than 45 in good health. J is TRBJ2-7 and V is TRBV7-9; 13 positions agree with TRBD2. CDR3 loop: CASSQGLAGYEQYF. In DNA, the CDR3 is TGTGCCAGCAGCCAGGGACTAGCGGGATACGAGCAGTACTTC.